This T cell receptor (beta chain) was profiled in a study of blood T cells in healthy people across ages. Then a second PCR, running roughly 7 to 11 cycles, was carried out with a sample-barcoded 5' primer and a J-beta primer mix. Every sample returned 3 million or more CDR3-containing paired-end reads. One entry per CDR3 protein, called by TCRdb with MiXCR from the 5' RACE reads. The profile covers 1.5 million to 1.8 million distinct CDR3 sequences, with approximately 39% appearing a single time and under 5% taken by the ten largest. The ends were cut back, 1 base at V and 2 bases at J, with 13 bases in the middle. Looked up from germline, CDR1 is DFQATT and CDR2 is SNEGSKA (reference sequence). The length of the CDR3 is 15 residues. This clonotype was found a few times.

Sequencing input: blood. This clonotype was obtained from a woman aged 18-30 years in good health. The chain is built from TRBV20-1 and TRBJ2-3; a weak D match, TRBD2 (6 bases). This CDR3 is CSARGGSGPTDTQYF. The CDR3 DNA reads TGCAGTGCTAGAGGGGGAAGCGGGCCCACAGATACGCAGTATTTT.